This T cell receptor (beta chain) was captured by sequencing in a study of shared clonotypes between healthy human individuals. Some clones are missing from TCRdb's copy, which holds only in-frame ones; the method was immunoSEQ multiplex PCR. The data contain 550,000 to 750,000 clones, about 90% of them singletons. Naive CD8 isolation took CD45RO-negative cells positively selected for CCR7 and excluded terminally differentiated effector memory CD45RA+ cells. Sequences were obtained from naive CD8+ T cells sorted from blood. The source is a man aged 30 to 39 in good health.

The CDR3 here is CASSIDGGRRLGEQYF. Written as DNA, the CDR3 is TGTGCCAGTAGTATAGATGGGGGTCGACGTTTGGGCGAGCAGTACTTC. J is TRBJ2-7 and V is TRBV19; D assignment may be TRBD1 or TRBD2 (5 bases each). Per germline, CDR1 LNHDA and CDR2 SQIVND (reference sequence). The CDR3 has 16 residues. V lost 0 bases and J lost 6, with 18 bases in between.